The rows below give T cell receptor beta chains drawn from one sample of a study of monozygotic twins with inflammatory bowel disease. TCRdb reworked the 5' RACE reads into one entry per CDR3 protein, no DNA. The data include some 400,000 distinct CDR3 sequences; the top ten clones carry more than 2%. The sample taken for sequencing was blood. These receptor sequences come from a human donor with ulcerative colitis or Crohn's disease, or a healthy co-twin of an affected twin (not recorded which). Each CDR3 is given with its conserved first and last residue. The order of the fields is V gene, J gene, CDR3 protein.

TRBV13	TRBJ2-3	CASSLILAGGAPTQYF
TRBV3-1	TRBJ2-2	CASSQADTANTGELFF
TRBV2	TRBJ1-6	CASSPSSSYNSPLHF
TRBV6-1	TRBJ1-2	CASNLQELVGYTF
TRBV27	TRBJ1-5	CASSPDLGGTRSNQPQHF
TRBV5-5	TRBJ2-2	CASSRAGTYTGELFF
TRBV27	TRBJ1-1	CASSLPGQASEAFF
TRBV5-1	TRBJ2-2	CASSLITGATGELFF
TRBV12-3/TRBV12-4	TRBJ2-6	CASSLKGTLSGANVLTF
TRBV12-3/TRBV12-4	TRBJ1-1	CASSLARDRSQNTEAFF
TRBV2	TRBJ1-5	CASSTDRGNQPQHF
TRBV6-2/TRBV6-3	TRBJ2-1	CASSYSWLSGESQFF
TRBV18	TRBJ2-3	CASSPGPATDTQYF
TRBV18	TRBJ1-2	CASSPTGGTNGYTF
TRBV7-2	TRBJ1-2	CASSLGGGQAVYGYTF
TRBV9	TRBJ2-2	CASNLGADPNTGELFF
TRBV18	TRBJ1-5	CASSPTRGGQPQHF
TRBV4-2	TRBJ2-7	CASSQETVPYEQYF
TRBV12-3/TRBV12-4	TRBJ1-5	CASSLEFGQPQHF
TRBV20-1	TRBJ2-5	CSATPGGPSGETQYF
TRBV30	TRBJ1-5	CAWSGESNQPQHF
TRBV5-6	TRBJ2-1	CASSSFGRGYNEQFF
TRBV12-3/TRBV12-4	TRBJ2-3	CASSSLTSRPVRDTQYF
TRBV28	TRBJ2-6	CASSSPSRGSGANVLTF
TRBV7-2	TRBJ2-6	CASSLGTPGANVLTF
TRBV2	TRBJ2-4	CASSAGTENIQYF
TRBV20-1	TRBJ1-6	CSARATDGNSPLHF
TRBV19	TRBJ1-2	CASTRGGPYTF
TRBV12-3/TRBV12-4	TRBJ2-1	CASRRDTASSYNEQFF
TRBV7-3	TRBJ2-2	CASSAGQVPNTGELFF
TRBV15	TRBJ2-2	CATSRVATDTGELFF
TRBV29-1	TRBJ2-3	CSVAGLAGASTDTQYF
TRBV12-3/TRBV12-4	TRBJ2-7	CASSPATYEQYF
TRBV2	TRBJ1-1	CASLAYYTEAFF
TRBV6-5	TRBJ2-3	CASSYSNRAGGSRDTQYF
TRBV5-1	TRBJ2-1	CASNLDGESYNEQFF
TRBV5-1	TRBJ2-7	CASSVSGSPYEQYF
TRBV4-2	TRBJ2-3	CASSQTGLAGSTDTQYF
TRBV19	TRBJ2-1	CASSIPGLNEQFF
TRBV24-1	TRBJ1-1	CATSDLAGALKSNTEAFF
TRBV12-3/TRBV12-4	TRBJ1-6	CASSRGADYNSPLHF
TRBV20-1	TRBJ2-5	CSATYQGAETQYF
TRBV29-1	TRBJ2-2	CSVKPGSSTGELFF
TRBV6-1	TRBJ1-2	CASSAGRAVPGNYGYTF
TRBV29-1	TRBJ2-1	CSGGTFSSNEQFF